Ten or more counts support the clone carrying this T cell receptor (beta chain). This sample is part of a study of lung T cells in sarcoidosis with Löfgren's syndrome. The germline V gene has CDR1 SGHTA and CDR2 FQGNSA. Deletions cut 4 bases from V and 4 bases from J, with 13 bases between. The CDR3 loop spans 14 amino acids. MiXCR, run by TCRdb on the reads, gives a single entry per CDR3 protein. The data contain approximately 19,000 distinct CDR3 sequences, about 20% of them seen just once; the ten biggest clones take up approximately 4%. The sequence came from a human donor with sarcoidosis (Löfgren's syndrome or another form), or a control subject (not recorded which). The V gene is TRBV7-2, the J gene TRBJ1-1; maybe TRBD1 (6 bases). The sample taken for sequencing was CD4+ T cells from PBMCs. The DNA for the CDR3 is TGTGCCAGCAGCTCAATCCAGGGGACCACTGAAGCTTTCTTT. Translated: CASSSIQGTTEAFF.